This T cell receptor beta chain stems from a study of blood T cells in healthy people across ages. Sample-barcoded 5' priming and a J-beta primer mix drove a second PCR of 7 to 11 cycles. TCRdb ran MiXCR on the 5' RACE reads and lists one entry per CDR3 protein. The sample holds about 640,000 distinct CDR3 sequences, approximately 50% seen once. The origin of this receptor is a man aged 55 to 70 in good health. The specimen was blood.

The CDR3 DNA follows: TGTGCCAGCAGAATTTATAGCTCCTATAATTCACCCCTCCACTTT. It codes for CASRIYSSYNSPLHF. The chain has TRBV6-6 and TRBJ1-6, with unresolved D. CDR1 and CDR2 (germline): MNHNY, SVGAGI (reference sequence). This CDR3 comprises 15 residues. V was clipped by 6 bases and J by 0 bases, with 9 bases between them.